This T cell receptor beta chain was captured by sequencing in a study of CD8+CD57+ T cells in acquired aplastic anemia. Study overall: DNA per sorted CD4+ or CD8+ sample ranged about 0.19 to 30 ug, averaging roughly 3.2 ug. Study-wide points: Comparison of patients with controls identified 25 to 35 shared CD8+ CDR3 sequences.

The CDR3 is 16 residues long. The V gene's germline CDR1 is SGHAT and CDR2 FQDESV (reference sequence). Before being chosen for sequencing, patients had shown CD8+CD57+ cell expansion by flow cytometry. None of the patients had been given any therapy when their blood was sampled. CDR3 and TCR beta VDJ profiling relied on genomic DNA as the template. TCRdb used MiXCR to reprocess the reads, holding one entry per CDR3 protein. The repertoire holds approximately 190,000 distinct CDR3 sequences, with around 45% as singletons. This clonotype has more than one count but fewer than ten. The antigen is undetermined. Relative to the germline gene, one junction end is altered; a read error may explain this.

The V and J genes are TRBV11-1 and TRBJ1-4; unclear D gene. The sequence was obtained from a human donor with aplastic anemia. Sequenced sample: sorted CD4+, CD8+, or CD8+CD57+ T cells (not recorded which) from PBMCs. The CDR3 region has the DNA TGTGCCAGCAGTTTAGATTGCGTGCTGATTGGGGAAAAACTGTTTTTT. Protein product: CASSLDCVLIGEKLFF.